This T cell receptor beta chain was observed in a study of blood T cell repertoires in COVID-19. Study overall: Sites in the United States, Italy and Spain provided acute and convalescent COVID-19 samples. T cells, B-cell-depleted T cells, or PBMCs supplied cDNA or gDNA.

In the authors' workflow: Estimated nucleated cell counts came from reference gene primer amplification. Method: immunoSEQ multiplex PCR; TCRdb's copy keeps in-frame clones and lacks some. V, J and clone size are taken as reported in that table, and D and trimming were inferred from the DNA itself. The table lists over 85,000 clones, over 60% of them singletons, with approximately 16% in the top ten. CDR3 length: 13 amino acids. V was pared by 5 bases and J by 10 bases, with 15 bases between. V is TRBV12-3 or TRBV12-4 and J is TRBJ2-1, with D possibly TRBD2 on 6 matching bases. Material: peripheral blood. This TCR was recovered from an elderly woman with active or convalescent COVID-19. CDR3 loop: CASSILPGGEQFF. In DNA, the CDR3 is TGTGCCAGCAGTATCCTCCCTGGGGGGGAGCAGTTCTTC.